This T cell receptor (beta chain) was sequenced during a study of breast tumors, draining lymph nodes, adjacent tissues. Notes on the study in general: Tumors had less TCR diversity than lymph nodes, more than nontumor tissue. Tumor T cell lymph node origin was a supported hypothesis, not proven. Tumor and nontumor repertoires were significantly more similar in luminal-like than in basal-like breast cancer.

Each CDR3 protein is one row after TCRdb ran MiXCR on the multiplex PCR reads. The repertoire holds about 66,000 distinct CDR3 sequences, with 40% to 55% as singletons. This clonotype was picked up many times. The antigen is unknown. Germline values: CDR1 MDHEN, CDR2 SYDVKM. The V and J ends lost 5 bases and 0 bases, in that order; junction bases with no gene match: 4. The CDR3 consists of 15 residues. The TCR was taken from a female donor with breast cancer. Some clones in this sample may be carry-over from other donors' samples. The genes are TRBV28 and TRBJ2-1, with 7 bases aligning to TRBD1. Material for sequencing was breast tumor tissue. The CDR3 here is CASSHRGSSYNEQFF. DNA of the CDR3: TGTGCCAGCAGTCACAGGGGCAGCTCCTACAATGAGCAGTTCTTC. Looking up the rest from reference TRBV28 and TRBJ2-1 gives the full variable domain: DVKVTQSSRYLVKRTGEKVFLECVQDMDHENMFWYRQDPGLGLRLIYFSYDVKMKEKGDIPEGYSVSREKKERFSLILESASTNQTSMYLCASSHRGSSYNEQFFGPGTRLTVL.